This T cell receptor beta chain appears in the sequencing data of a study of spatial heterogeneity in lung cancer. This clonotype was detected many times. Noted time point: blood at routine non-recurrence follow-up after resection. Tumor, nontumor lung or frozen PBMC supplied whole RNA, sequenced without sorting. Via MiXCR, TCRdb re-called the 5' RACE reads, giving one row per CDR3 protein. The data show around 25,000 distinct CDR3 sequences, 5.4% seen once. This CDR3 region has 15 residues. CDR1 and CDR2 from the germline V gene are SGHTA and FQGNSA. V lost 4 bases and J lost 0, with 10 bases in between.

The specimen comprised PBMCs, sampled at follow-up. V gene TRBV7-2 combines with J gene TRBJ1-3; D is unresolved. This sequence originates from a female donor with early-stage non-small cell lung cancer. The CDR3 DNA reads TGTGCCAGCAGCTCGGACGGACGCTCTGGAAACACCATATATTTT. Amino acids: CASSSDGRSGNTIYF. Full variable domain (rest looked up from reference TRBV7-2 and TRBJ1-3): GAGVSQSPSNKVTEKGKDVELRCDPISGHTALYWYRQSLGQGLEFLIYFQGNSAPDKSGLPSDRFSAERTGGSVSTLTIQRTQQEDSAVYLCASSSDGRSGNTIYFGEGSWLTVV.